These 9 T cell receptor beta chains came from one sample sequenced in a study of control samples from healthy donors and cancer patients. Repertoires were generated with immunoSEQ multiplex PCR, while TCRdb's copy carries only in-frame clones and drops some. Of about 84,000 clones in the sample, roughly 91% were seen once. Sequencing used blood. The receptors originated from a man aged 25 to 40 in good health.

The genes are TRBV10-3 and TRBJ2-2, with 11 bases matching TRBD1. The V segment lost 6 bases and the J segment 3 bases; nucleotides outside the gene matches: 0. In germline, CDR1 is ENHRY, CDR2 SYGVKD. The CDR3 contains 14 residues. CDR3 coding DNA: TGTGCCATCAGGGGACAGGGGGACACCGGGGAGCTGTTTTTT. The encoded protein is CAIRGQGDTGELFF.

The J gene is TRBJ2-1, the V gene TRBV5-1; 8 nucleotides agree with TRBD2. The germline gives CDR1 SGHRS, CDR2 YFSETQ. V dropped 0 bases and J dropped 4; count of bases not matched to a gene: 0. The CDR3 has 14 residues. The CDR3, as DNA: TGCGCCAGCAGCTTGGGCGGGGGGTACAATGAGCAGTTCTTC. Its translation is CASSLGGGYNEQFF.

This clone has just one count. The chain uses TRBV9 and TRBJ1-6; D perhaps matches TRBD1 (5 bases). Germline V gene sequence: CDR1 SGDLS, CDR2 YYNGEE. V was pared by 4 bases and J by 8 bases, with 13 bases between. The CDR3 consists of 14 residues. CDR3 sequence reads: CASSFRDQDSPLHF. For the CDR3, the DNA is TGTGCCAGCAGCTTCCGGGACCAGGATTCACCCCTCCACTTT. The complete variable domain, with remaining parts taken from reference TRBV9 and TRBJ1-6, reads DSGVTQTPKHLITATGQRVTLRCSPRSGDLSVYWYQQSLDQGLQFLIQYYNGEERAKGNILERFSAQQFPDLHSELNLSSLELGDSALYFCASSFRDQDSPLHFGNGTRLTVT.

This clone was detected only a few times. The V gene is TRBV30, the J gene TRBJ1-5; tentative D call: TRBD1 (6 bases). Per germline, CDR1 GTSNPN and CDR2 SVGIG (reference sequence). The ends were cut back, 0 bases at V and 7 bases at J, with 7 bases in the middle. This CDR3 comprises 12 residues. CDR3 in amino acids: CAWSVGGQPQHF. CDR3 DNA sequence: TGTGCCTGGAGTGTCGGGGGCCAGCCCCAGCATTTT.

This chain links TRBV6-6 with TRBJ2-7; D is possibly TRBD1 (5 bases). Trimming took off 0 bases at V and 4 bases at J, with 13 bases between the two ends. The CDR3 loop spans 15 amino acids. Germline CDR1 is MNHNY and CDR2 is SVGAGI (reference sequence). The CDR3 DNA follows: TGTGCCAGCAGTTACTCAGCCAGGGATGGGTACGAGCAGTACTTC. As protein: CASSYSARDGYEQYF.

DNA of the CDR3: TGTGCCAGCTCACCAAAAAAAGGGCAAGAGACCCAGTACTTC. Translated: CASSPKKGQETQYF. The V and J genes are TRBV18 and TRBJ2-5; no reliable D call. The CDR3 length is 14 residues. V was clipped by 2 bases and J by 2 bases, with 9 bases between them. Germline V gene data show CDR1 as KGHSH and CDR2 as LQKENI.

The chain employs TRBV2 and TRBJ2-2, with 8 nucleotides matching TRBD2. The CDR3 loop spans 15 amino acids. Germline V gene data show CDR1 as SNHLY and CDR2 as FYNNEI. J lost 7 bases, V lost 4 bases, and 8 bases had no gene match. The CDR3 nucleotides read TGTGCCAGCAGTGTTCAAGCGGGAGCGTTCGGGGAGCTGTTTTTT. Translated, it gives CASSVQAGAFGELFF.

A single count supports this clone. The V and J genes are TRBV3-1 (or the pseudogene TRBV3-2) and TRBJ2-5; no clear D gene. The CDR3 has 12 amino acids. Germline values: CDR1 LGHDT, CDR2 YNNKEL (reference sequence). V was cut by 3 bases and J by 5 bases, with 7 bases left in between. CDR3 DNA: TGTGCCAGCAGCCAGATCGGGGAGACCCAGTACTTC. Translation: CASSQIGETQYF.

The gene calls are TRBV6-5 and TRBJ2-3, with 9 bases matching TRBD2. This CDR3 spans 15 amino acids. Unmatched junction bases numbered 4, after V lost 6 bases and J lost 0 bases. Germline V gene sequence: CDR1 MNHEY, CDR2 SVGAGI. Here the CDR3 reads CASSLAGTSTDTQYF. DNA of the CDR3: TGTGCCAGCAGCCTAGCGGGAACCAGCACAGATACGCAGTATTTT.